The rows below give T cell receptor beta chains drawn from one sample of a study of T cell repertoires in cytomegalovirus infection. One entry per CDR3 protein, called by TCRdb with MiXCR from the reads. The data contain fewer than 400,000 distinct CDR3 sequences, over 15% of them singletons. Sequenced: PBMCs. These receptors were obtained from a human donor in good health (CMV status not recorded). Some clones in this sample may be carry-over from other donors' samples. The CDR3 runs from the conserved cysteine through the conserved F or W. D genes are given only for firm matches. Size values are once, few and many counts, or a class for expanded clones, and some rows have none.

clone size,V gene,J gene,D gene,CDR3 protein,CDR3 DNA
-,TRBV24-1,TRBJ2-1,-,CATSDPGERMAEQFF,TGTGCCACCAGTGACCCGGGCGAGCGGATGGCTGAGCAGTTCTTC
few,TRBV6-2/TRBV6-3,TRBJ2-3,-,CASSYPRFPDTQYF,TGTGCCAGCAGTTACCCGAGATTCCCGGATACGCAGTATTTT
-,TRBV7-2,TRBJ2-3,-,CASSQGRVTDTQYF,TGTGCCAGCAGCCAGGGACGGGTCACAGATACGCAGTATTTT
-,TRBV5-1,TRBJ2-3,-,CASSLDMDTQYF,TGCGCCAGCAGCTTGGATATGGATACGCAGTATTTT
few,TRBV28,TRBJ1-1,TRBD1,CASSLARGGTGGAFF,TGTGCCAGCAGTTTGGCCAGGGGGGGAACGGGGGGAGCTTTCTTT
few,TRBV5-4,TRBJ1-3,-,CASSLTGRTGNTIYF,TGTGCCAGCAGCTTGACCGGACGGACTGGAAACACCATATATTTT
many,TRBV7-8,TRBJ2-1,-,CASSLLGSSDYQFF,TGTGCCAGCAGCTTATTGGGGTCTAGCGATTATCAGTTCTTC
-,TRBV4-3,TRBJ2-7,TRBD2,CASSQEGGLAGDEQYF,TGCGCCAGCAGCCAAGAAGGAGGACTAGCGGGAGACGAGCAGTACTTC
-,TRBV4-3,TRBJ2-1,-,CASRGVHNEQFF,TGCGCCAGCAGGGGGGTCCACAATGAGCAGTTCTTC
-,TRBV5-1,TRBJ1-6,TRBD1,CASSATGGYNSPLHF,TGCGCCAGCAGCGCGACAGGGGGCTATAATTCACCCCTCCACTTT
-,TRBV6-4,TRBJ2-2,TRBD2,CAAGGNTGELFF,TGTGCCGCGGGAGGGAACACCGGGGAGCTGTTTTTT
-,TRBV12-3/TRBV12-4,TRBJ2-2,-,CASSPERLARAGELFF,TGTGCCAGCAGCCCGGAGCGGCTAGCTAGGGCCGGGGAGCTGTTTTTT
many,TRBV7-6,TRBJ2-1,-,CASSLEQGGNEQFF,TGTGCCAGCAGCTTAGAACAGGGCGGCAATGAGCAGTTCTTC
few,TRBV20-1,TRBJ2-1,TRBD2,CSAWGPSQRGGNEQFF,TGCAGTGCTTGGGGCCCTAGCCAGCGGGGGGGCAATGAGCAGTTCTTC
many,TRBV7-2,TRBJ2-1,-,CASSLGTISYNEQFF,TGTGCCAGCAGCTTAGGAACGATCTCCTACAATGAGCAGTTCTTC
many,TRBV7-2,TRBJ1-6,-,CASSFYLASPLHF,TGTGCCAGCAGCTTCTACTTAGCGTCACCCCTCCACTTT
-,TRBV19,TRBJ2-5,-,CASSMAGVETQYF,TGTGCCAGTAGTATGGCAGGGGTGGAGACCCAGTACTTC
-,TRBV28,TRBJ2-2,-,CASSLHPPGANAGELFF,TGTGCCAGCAGCCTTCACCCTCCCGGGGCGAATGCCGGGGAGCTGTTTTTT
-,TRBV6-6,TRBJ1-6,-,CASSYSLQISPLHF,TGTGCCAGCAGTTACTCCCTCCAAATTTCACCCCTCCACTTT
-,TRBV6-5,TRBJ1-1,-,CASEEVGGPNTEAFF,TGTGCCAGCGAAGAGGTTGGCGGCCCGAACACTGAAGCTTTCTTT
many,TRBV7-2,TRBJ2-5,TRBD2,CASSLGSGREQETQYF,TGTGCCAGCAGCTTAGGTAGCGGGAGGGAACAAGAGACCCAGTACTTC
-,TRBV20-1,TRBJ1-5,-,CSASPGVPPQHF,TGCAGTGCTAGCCCAGGGGTTCCGCCCCAGCATTTT
few,TRBV12-3/TRBV12-4,TRBJ1-5,TRBD1,CASSLPGGGQPQHF,TGTGCCAGCAGTCTACCAGGGGGTGGCCAGCCCCAGCATTTT
-,TRBV27,TRBJ1-1,TRBD1,CASQRQGGAEAFF,TGTGCCAGCCAAAGACAGGGGGGAGCTGAAGCTTTCTTT
-,TRBV12-3/TRBV12-4,TRBJ1-6,-,CASSRGGFYDSPLRF,TGTGCCAGCAGCCGTGGGGGGTTTTATGATTCACCCCTCCGCTTT
few,TRBV7-2,TRBJ2-3,-,CASRPRGGRDADTQYF,TGTGCCAGCAGGCCCCGAGGGGGGAGGGATGCGGATACGCAGTATTTT
few,TRBV6-2/TRBV6-3,TRBJ2-1,TRBD2,CASSPPGLAGVPFF,TGTGCCAGCAGTCCTCCAGGACTAGCGGGGGTCCCGTTCTTC
-,TRBV7-9,TRBJ1-1,-,CASSLEDTEAFF,TGTGCCAGCAGCTTGGAAGACACTGAAGCTTTCTTT
-,TRBV7-9,TRBJ1-4,TRBD1,CASSSGQGANEKLFF,TGTGCCAGCAGTTCCGGACAGGGTGCTAATGAAAAACTGTTTTTT
few,TRBV18,TRBJ2-6,-,CASSLGGSARSGANVLTF,TGTGCCAGCTCACTGGGGGGCAGCGCCCGCTCTGGGGCCAACGTCCTGACTTTC
-,TRBV12-3/TRBV12-4,TRBJ1-2,TRBD1,CASSSRTGYYTF,TGTGCCAGCAGTTCGAGGACAGGATACTACACCTTC
many,TRBV7-8,TRBJ1-2,TRBD1,CASSLADAGTGYGYTF,TGTGCCAGCAGCTTAGCGGATGCCGGGACAGGTTATGGCTACACCTTC
few,TRBV20-1,TRBJ2-1,-,CSANGNSYNEQFF,TGCAGTGCTAACGGGAACTCCTACAATGAGCAGTTCTTC
many,TRBV7-2,TRBJ2-3,TRBD2,CASSRRGSTSGRNTQYF,TGTGCCAGCAGTCGTCGGGGGTCGACTAGCGGGAGGAATACGCAGTATTTT
many,TRBV7-2,TRBJ1-1,-,CASSLYLGPSEAFF,TGTGCCAGCAGCTTATACCTAGGGCCGTCTGAAGCTTTCTTT
-,TRBV7-2,TRBJ1-5,TRBD1,CASSLGGGVSNQPQHF,TGTGCCAGCAGCTTAGGAGGGGGCGTGAGCAATCAGCCCCAGCATTTT
many,TRBV27,TRBJ1-3,TRBD1,CASSPQGSSGNTIYF,TGTGCCAGCAGCCCACAGGGGTCCTCTGGAAACACCATATATTTT
few,TRBV7-6,TRBJ2-7,TRBD2,CASSYGAGGSYEQYF,TGTGCCAGCAGCTACGGAGCGGGAGGTTCCTACGAGCAGTACTTC
few,TRBV19,TRBJ2-1,TRBD2,CASSPARGGYNEQFF,TGTGCCAGTAGTCCCGCCCGCGGGGGCTACAATGAGCAGTTCTTC
many,TRBV7-2,TRBJ2-5,TRBD2,CASSLGGGRGGTQYF,TGTGCCAGCAGCTTAGGCGGGGGACGGGGGGGGACCCAGTACTTC
-,TRBV7-9,TRBJ1-4,-,CASISGRGKLFF,TGTGCCAGCATCTCGGGACGGGGAAAACTGTTTTTT
many,TRBV7-8,TRBJ2-3,TRBD2,CASSSHPGLEAASDTQYF,TGTGCCAGCAGCTCGCACCCGGGACTAGAGGCGGCCTCGGATACGCAGTATTTT
many,TRBV7-2,TRBJ2-1,TRBD2,CASSLGGSEYNEQFF,TGTGCCAGCAGCTTAGGCGGGAGTGAATACAATGAGCAGTTCTTC
few,TRBV6-6,TRBJ2-5,TRBD2,CASSRSGLAEETQYF,TGTGCCAGCAGCCGTTCGGGACTAGCGGAAGAGACCCAGTACTTC
-,TRBV28,TRBJ2-1,-,CASSPQSSYNEQFF,TGTGCCAGCAGTCCCCAGAGCTCCTACAATGAGCAGTTCTTC
-,TRBV4-2,TRBJ2-1,TRBD2,CASSPLAGRANEQFF,TGTGCCAGCAGCCCCCTAGCGGGAAGGGCCAATGAGCAGTTCTTC
-,TRBV6-4,TRBJ2-3,TRBD2,CASGRAGGGTDTQYF,TGTGCCAGCGGCAGAGCGGGGGGGGGCACAGATACGCAGTATTTT
many,TRBV2,TRBJ1-4,-,CASSERGAREKLFF,TGTGCCAGCAGTGAACGGGGGGCTCGAGAAAAACTGTTTTTT
many,TRBV6-2/TRBV6-3,TRBJ1-1,-,CASSLDLKGEAFF,TGTGCCAGCAGCCTCGACCTCAAGGGGGAAGCTTTCTTT
-,TRBV20-1,TRBJ2-3,-,CSARLVADTQYF,TGCAGTGCTAGGCTGGTTGCAGATACGCAGTATTTT
many,TRBV6-1,TRBJ1-5,TRBD1,CASSEARNRGDQPQHF,TGTGCCAGCAGTGAAGCGCGGAACAGGGGGGATCAGCCCCAGCATTTT
-,TRBV10-3,TRBJ2-5,-,CAIGGPGETQYF,TGTGCCATCGGGGGCCCCGGAGAGACCCAGTACTTC
many,TRBV7-2,TRBJ1-5,TRBD1,CASSLILTGGSSNQPQHF,TGTGCCAGCAGCTTGATTTTGACAGGGGGATCAAGCAATCAGCCCCAGCATTTT
-,TRBV11-1,TRBJ1-6,-,CASSFGTRDSPLHF,TGTGCCAGCAGCTTCGGGACCCGGGATTCACCCCTCCACTTT
many,TRBV12-3/TRBV12-4,TRBJ2-3,TRBD2,CASSGGLAGFSADTQYF,TGTGCCAGCAGCGGAGGACTAGCGGGATTTTCTGCAGATACGCAGTATTTT